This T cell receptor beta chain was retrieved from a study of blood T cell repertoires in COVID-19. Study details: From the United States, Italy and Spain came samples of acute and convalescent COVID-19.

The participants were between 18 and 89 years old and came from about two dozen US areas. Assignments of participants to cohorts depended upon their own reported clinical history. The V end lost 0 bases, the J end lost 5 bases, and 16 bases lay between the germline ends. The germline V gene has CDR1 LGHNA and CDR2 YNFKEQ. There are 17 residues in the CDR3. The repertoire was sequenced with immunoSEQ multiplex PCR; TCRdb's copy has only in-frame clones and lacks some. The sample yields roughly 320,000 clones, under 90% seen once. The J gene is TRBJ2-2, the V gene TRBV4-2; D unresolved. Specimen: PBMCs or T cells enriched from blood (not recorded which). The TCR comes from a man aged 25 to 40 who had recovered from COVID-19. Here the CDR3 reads CASSQDSTVRRTGELFF. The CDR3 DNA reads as TGTGCCAGCAGCCAAGATTCCACGGTGCGGCGAACCGGGGAGCTGTTTTTT.